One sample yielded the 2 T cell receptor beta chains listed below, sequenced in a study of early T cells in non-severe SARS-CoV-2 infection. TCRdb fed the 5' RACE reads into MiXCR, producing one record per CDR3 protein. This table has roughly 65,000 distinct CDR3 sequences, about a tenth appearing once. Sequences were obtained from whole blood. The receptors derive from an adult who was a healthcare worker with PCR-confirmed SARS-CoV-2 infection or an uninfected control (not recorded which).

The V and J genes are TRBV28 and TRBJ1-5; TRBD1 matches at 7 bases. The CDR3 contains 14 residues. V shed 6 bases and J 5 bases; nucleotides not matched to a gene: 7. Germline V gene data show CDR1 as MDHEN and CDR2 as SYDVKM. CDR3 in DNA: TGTGCCAGCAGGTCCCAAGACAGGGATCAGCCCCAGCATTTT. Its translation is CASRSQDRDQPQHF.

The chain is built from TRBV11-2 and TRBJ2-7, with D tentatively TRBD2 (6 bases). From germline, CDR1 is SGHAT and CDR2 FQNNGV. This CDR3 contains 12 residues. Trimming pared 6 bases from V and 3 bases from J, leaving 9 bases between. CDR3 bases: TGTGCCAGCAGTTATAGCGGCTACGAGCAGTACTTC. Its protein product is CASSYSGYEQYF.